This T cell receptor (beta chain) comes out of a study of blood T cell repertoires in COVID-19. Study context: The samples span acute and convalescent COVID-19 from the United States, Italy and Spain. T cells, B-cell-depleted T cells, or PBMCs supplied cDNA or gDNA.

Original analysis: For nucleated cells, counts were estimated from reference gene primer amplification. Generated by immunoSEQ multiplex PCR, the TCRdb table keeps only in-frame clones and is missing some. The V and J calls and the clone size are those of that table, but D and trimming were determined from the DNA. Of approximately 85,000 clones in the sample, just over 85% were seen once. Sequenced material: peripheral blood. The source is a woman older than 75 in a cohort sampled during active or convalescent COVID-19.

The CDR3, as DNA: TGCGCCAGCAGCTTGGAACTTAACACCGGGGAGCTGTTTTTT. This gives the protein CASSLELNTGELFF. The chain joins TRBV5-1 to TRBJ2-2; D is undetermined. CDR3 length: 14 residues. Germline values: CDR1 SGHRS, CDR2 YFSETQ. V shed 0 bases and J shed 2 bases, with 5 bases lying between them.